The 30 T cell receptor beta chains below come from one sample, sequenced in a study of graft-versus-host responses after intestinal transplantation (TCRdb year 2021). To isolate intraepithelial and lamina propria lymphocytes from graft specimens, dithiothreitol, EDTA incubations and collagenase D digestion were used. Libraries were made using the immunoSEQ multiplex PCR assay. TCRdb retrieved this table from immuneACCESS and kept in-frame rearrangements only. Not all clones are present; in checked studies, unresolved V genes account for under half, and no reason is known for the remainder. Across this sample there are approximately 4,400 clones, with around three quarters seen only once. 5.5% to 8.5% of the sample rests with the top ten. Sequenced material: ileum tissue, taken 9 days after transplant. Receptor source: a human patient who received an intestinal transplant, so some T cells may come from the graft donor.

This sequence joins TRBV5-1 and TRBJ2-1; 8 nucleotides align to TRBD2. The V gene's germline CDR1 is SGHRS and CDR2 YFSETQ. The CDR3 spans 17 residues. With 0 bases clipped from V and 0 bases from J, the junction kept 5 bases outside the gene matches. The CDR3 reads CASSLATSGLSYNEQFF. In nucleotides, the CDR3 is TGCGCCAGCAGCTTGGCCACTAGCGGCCTCTCCTACAATGAGCAGTTCTTC.

A note on this clone: Relative to the germline gene, one junction end is altered; a read error may explain this. The rearrangement joins TRBV29-1 to TRBJ2-3; 12 bases line up with TRBD2. The germline V gene has CDR1 SQVTM and CDR2 ANQGSEA. The CDR3 has 16 residues. In nucleotides, the CDR3 is TGCAGCGTCGAAGGACTAGCGGGGACCTACACAGATACGCAGTATTTT. Its translation: CSVEGLAGTYTDTQYF.

The V gene is TRBV15, the J gene TRBJ2-7; no firm D call. Germline V gene lookup returns CDR1 LNHNV and CDR2 YYDKDF (reference sequence). Trimming left V 0 bases short and J 2 bases short, with 14 bases between. This CDR3 region has 16 residues. CDR3 sequence: CATSRDFRVSPYEQYF. The CDR3 nucleotides read TGTGCCACCAGCAGAGATTTTCGGGTCAGCCCCTACGAGCAGTACTTC.

The chain joins TRBV11-2 to TRBJ1-2; D unclear. CDR1 is SGHAT and CDR2 is FQNNGV in the germline V gene. The V end lost 2 bases, the J end lost 7 bases, and 14 bases lay between the germline ends. The CDR3 covers 14 residues. DNA for the CDR3: TGTGCCAGCAGCTTAAATCCGGGAGGACGTGGCTACACCTTC. Protein: CASSLNPGGRGYTF.

This clone occurred once. The chain is built from TRBV19 and TRBJ1-5, with D uncertain. With 3 bases removed from V and 6 bases from J, the gap between germline ends came to 15 bases. CDR3 length: 15 amino acids. Germline loops: CDR1 LNHDA, CDR2 SQIVND (reference sequence). The CDR3 DNA is TGTGCCAGTAGTATGAAAGGAGTGGCTGCTCAGCCCCAGCATTTT. This translates into CASSMKGVAAQPQHF.

J is TRBJ1-2 and V is TRBV7-6, with TRBD1 matching 7 bases. With 5 bases clipped from V and 4 bases from J, the junction kept 7 bases outside the gene matches. CDR3 length: 14 residues. The germline gives CDR1 SGHVS, CDR2 FNYEAQ. As DNA, the CDR3 is TGTGCCAGCAGCCTCAGGGGGGCGGGCTATGGCTACACCTTC. It codes for CASSLRGAGYGYTF.

This clone was detected a few times. The chain employs TRBV7-3 and TRBJ2-7; 8 bases align to TRBD2. This CDR3 is built from 14 residues. Per the germline V gene, CDR1 is SGHTA and CDR2 is FQGTGA. V shed 4 bases and J 7 bases; nucleotides not matched to a gene: 9. The CDR3 DNA reads as TGTGCCAGCAGCTCCATGGGACTAGGGGTGGAGCAGTACTTC. Amino acids: CASSSMGLGVEQYF.

The chain is built from TRBV18 and TRBJ1-2; 7 nucleotides align to TRBD1. The CDR3 loop spans 13 amino acids. The germline V gene has CDR1 KGHSH and CDR2 LQKENI. Losses at the gene ends were 6 bases for V and 2 bases for J; bases not matched to a gene: 3. In DNA, the CDR3 is TGTGCCAGCTCCCCGGGACAGAACTATGGCTACACCTTC. This codes for CASSPGQNYGYTF.

The genes are TRBV10-2 and TRBJ1-4; D is perhaps TRBD1 (5 bases). The V end was cut by 8 bases, the J end by 7 bases, with 11 bases between. The CDR3 consists of 12 residues. The germline CDR1 and CDR2 sequences are WSHSY and SAAADI. This chain's CDR3 is CASRDPSEKLFF. Written as DNA, the CDR3 is TGCGCCAGCCGGGACCCGAGTGAAAAACTGTTTTTT.

V usage is TRBV7-3 and J usage is TRBJ1-6; 7 nucleotides align to TRBD1. This CDR3 comprises 13 residues. CDR1 SGHTA and CDR2 FQGTGA come from the germline V gene. The V and J ends lost 2 bases and 8 bases, in that order; junction bases with no gene match: 0. CDR3 protein: CASSLQGDSPLHF. The CDR3 coding sequence is TGTGCCAGCAGCTTACAGGGGGATTCACCCCTCCACTTT.

The V and J genes are TRBV15 and TRBJ2-7; 7 bases agree with TRBD1. Germline values: CDR1 LNHNV, CDR2 YYDKDF (reference sequence). J gave up 6 bases and V 3 bases, and 14 bases lay outside the gene matches. This CDR3 comprises 16 residues. The CDR3: CATSRFPLRGYREQYF. CDR3 sequence (DNA): TGTGCCACCAGCAGGTTCCCGCTCAGGGGGTACCGCGAGCAGTACTTC.

This clone came up a few times. This chain links TRBV11-3 with TRBJ2-1, with unresolved D. With 5 bases removed from V and 3 bases from J, the gap between germline ends came to 8 bases. CDR1 SGHNT and CDR2 YENEEA come from the germline V gene. This CDR3 is built from 13 residues. CDR3 region: CASSRGGYNEQFF. The CDR3 DNA sequence: TGTGCCAGCAGCCGTGGCGGCTACAATGAGCAGTTCTTC.

This clone was counted only a few times. The chain uses TRBV29-1 and TRBJ1-1; TRBD1 matches at 9 bases. The length of the CDR3 is 13 residues. Germline trimming cut 3 bases from V and 11 bases from J; bases unmatched to any gene: 10. Germline V gene lookup returns CDR1 SQVTM and CDR2 ANQGSEA. The chain's CDR3 is CSVETGGVFSAFF. The CDR3 DNA sequence: TGCAGCGTTGAGACAGGGGGTGTATTCTCGGCTTTCTTT.

The CDR3 DNA sequence: TGCGCCAGCAGCTTGGGAGGAGCAGGGAACTATGGCTACACCTTC. Translated: CASSLGGAGNYGYTF. The genes are TRBV5-1 and TRBJ1-2; D possibly corresponds to TRBD1 (5 bases). CDR1 is SGHRS and CDR2 is YFSETQ in the germline V gene. The CDR3 loop spans 15 amino acids. V was pared by 0 bases and J by 2 bases, with 11 bases between.

V usage is TRBV6-5 and J usage is TRBJ1-1; the D is unclear. The CDR3 consists of 13 residues. Germline-derived CDR1 and CDR2 are MNHEY and SVGAGI. The ends were cut back, 5 bases at V and 7 bases at J, with 14 bases in the middle. CDR3: CASSPTGGYEAFF. The CDR3 DNA is TGTGCCAGCAGTCCAACGGGCGGTTATGAAGCTTTCTTT.

The rearrangement joins TRBV29-1 to TRBJ1-1; no reliable D call. With 4 bases removed from V and 2 bases from J, the gap between germline ends came to 8 bases. Per the germline V gene, CDR1 is SQVTM and CDR2 is ANQGSEA. The CDR3 sequence is 12 residues long. This CDR3 reads CSVVIGNTEAFF. The CDR3 region has the DNA TGCAGCGTTGTCATTGGTAACACTGAAGCTTTCTTT.

The chain links TRBV30 to TRBJ2-2; D gene unclear. The V gene lost 0 bases and the J gene lost 8 bases, with 4 bases spanning the gap. CDR1 is GTSNPN, CDR2 SVGIG, per germline (reference sequence). This CDR3 spans 11 amino acids. The CDR3 DNA sequence: TGTGCCTGGAGTGTACCTGGGGAGCTGTTTTTT. This encodes CAWSVPGELFF. The full variable domain, rest sourced from reference TRBV30 and TRBJ2-2, is SQTIHQWPATLVQPVGSPLSLECTVEGTSNPNLYWYRQAAGRGLQLLFYSVGIGQISSEVPQNLSASRPQDRQFILSSKKLLLSDSGFYLCAWSVPGELFFGEGSRLTVL.

The chain's CDR3 is CASSLASGSYEQYF. The CDR3, as DNA: TGTGCCAGCAGCTTAGCTAGCGGGTCCTACGAGCAGTACTTC. The gene calls are TRBV7-9 and TRBJ2-7; 7 bases map to TRBD2. There are 14 residues in the CDR3. Germline V gene sequence: CDR1 SEHNR, CDR2 FQNEAQ (reference sequence). V was pared by 0 bases and J by 1 base, with 0 bases of the junction left unmatched.

This CDR3 reads CASSPQGAFGNTIYF. In DNA, the CDR3 is TGTGCCAGCAGCCCGCAGGGGGCTTTTGGAAACACCATATATTTT. The V gene is TRBV7-9, the J gene TRBJ1-3; 8 bases fit TRBD1. Germline V CDR1 and CDR2: SEHNR, FQNEAQ (reference sequence). The J segment lost 3 bases and the V segment lost 5 bases, leaving 6 bases of the junction unmatched. The CDR3 covers 15 residues.

The chain couples TRBV5-1 to TRBJ2-1; TRBD1 matches 8 bases. Looked up from germline, CDR1 is SGHRS and CDR2 is YFSETQ. J lost 2 bases, V lost 1 base, and 2 bases had no gene match. CDR3 length equals 15 residues. The CDR3: CASSLSGGTYNEQFF. Here the CDR3 DNA reads TGCGCCAGCAGCTTGTCAGGGGGCACCTACAATGAGCAGTTCTTC.

The V gene is TRBV6-4, the J gene TRBJ1-1; 9 nucleotides align to TRBD1. There are 15 residues in the CDR3. V was pared by 1 base and J by 5 bases, with 5 bases of the junction left unmatched. Germline CDR1 and CDR2: MRHNA and SNTAGT. CDR3 residues: CASSDFTGGKTEAFF. The CDR3 nucleotides are TGTGCCAGCAGTGACTTTACAGGGGGCAAGACTGAAGCTTTCTTT.

The rearrangement joins TRBV4-1 to TRBJ2-7; 10 bases map to TRBD2. The V gene's germline CDR1 is MGHRA and CDR2 YSYEKL. The length of the CDR3 is 20 residues. V dropped 0 bases and J dropped 2; count of bases not matched to a gene: 16. As DNA, the CDR3 is TGCGCCAGCAGCCAAGATCTGTCTAGCGGGGGTTCGCTTCGGGCCTACGAGCAGTACTTC. This translates into CASSQDLSSGGSLRAYEQYF.

The chain recombines TRBV25-1 with TRBJ2-1, with D uncertain. The CDR3 totals 13 residues. Deletions cut 3 bases from V and 0 bases from J, with 3 bases between. Per germline, CDR1 MGHDK and CDR2 SYGVNS. CDR3 nucleotide sequence: TGTGCCAGCAGTGACAGCTCCTACAATGAGCAGTTCTTC. Its translation: CASSDSSYNEQFF. Based on the CDR3 plus reference TRBV25-1 and TRBJ2-1, the full variable domain is EADIYQTPRYLVIGTGKKITLECSQTMGHDKMYWYQQDPGMELHLIHYSYGVNSTEKGDLSSESTVSRIRTEHFPLTLESARPSHTSQYLCASSDSSYNEQFFGPGTRLTVL.

This clone was seen a handful of times. The chain carries TRBV20-1 and TRBJ2-5; D may correspond to TRBD1 or TRBD2 (5 bases each). With 6 bases removed from V and 4 bases from J, the gap between germline ends came to 9 bases. CDR1 and CDR2 from the germline V gene are DFQATT and SNEGSKA (reference sequence). The CDR3 consists of 11 residues. CDR3 amino acids: CSAAGGETQYF. The DNA of the CDR3 is TGCAGTGCAGCTGGGGGAGAGACCCAGTACTTC.

The rearrangement links TRBV7-9 to TRBJ1-2; D uncertain. Germline V gives CDR1 SEHNR, CDR2 FQNEAQ (reference sequence). There are 11 residues in the CDR3. V was pared by 5 bases and J by 8 bases, with 9 bases between. CDR3 residues: CASSALGGYTF. CDR3 nucleotides: TGTGCCAGCAGCGCCCTGGGCGGCTACACCTTC.

The sample holds a few counts of this clone. V usage is TRBV6-4 and J usage is TRBJ2-3, with 10 nucleotides matching TRBD1. V lost 2 bases and J lost 4; bases outside the gene matches: 0. Germline V lookup: CDR1 MRHNA, CDR2 SNTAGT. The CDR3 consists of 14 residues. The CDR3 region is CASSDGQGADTQYF. The CDR3 nucleotides are TGTGCCAGCAGTGACGGACAGGGGGCAGATACGCAGTATTTT.

The J gene is TRBJ1-3, the V gene TRBV6-6, with D unresolved. Germline CDR1 MNHNY, CDR2 SVGAGI (reference sequence). Trimming left V 0 bases short and J 3 bases short, with 0 bases between. The CDR3 contains 12 residues. Here the CDR3 reads CASSYSGNTIYF. CDR3 in DNA: TGTGCCAGCAGTTACTCTGGAAACACCATATATTTT.

This clone was detected only a few times. In DNA form, the CDR3 reads TGTGCCACCTGCTTTGGGGGACCCTATGGCTACACCTTC. It encodes CATCFGGPYGYTF. The genes are TRBV10-3 and TRBJ1-2, with a tentative D call TRBD1 (5 bases). CDR3 length: 13 amino acids. Germline loops: CDR1 ENHRY, CDR2 SYGVKD. V lost 10 bases to trimming and J lost 4 bases, with 16 bases between them.

The chain links TRBV7-8 to TRBJ1-2; TRBD1 agrees at 9 bases. The CDR3 spans 14 residues. Germline V CDR1 and CDR2: SGHVS, FQNEAQ. V trimming: 5 bases; J trimming: 2 bases; junction bases outside the gene matches: 3. The CDR3 DNA follows: TGTGCCAGCAGCGCCGGACAGGGGAACTATGGCTACACCTTC. Protein sequence: CASSAGQGNYGYTF.

This clone is a singleton in its sample. This chain links TRBV6-1 with TRBJ2-7; perhaps TRBD1 as D (6 bases). CDR1 is MNHNS, CDR2 SASEGT, per germline. The CDR3 runs 16 residues. V shed 0 bases and J shed 2 bases, with 14 bases lying between them. The CDR3 here is CASSEAHIWGPYEQYF. CDR3 coding DNA: TGTGCCAGCAGTGAAGCTCATATATGGGGGCCCTACGAGCAGTACTTC.